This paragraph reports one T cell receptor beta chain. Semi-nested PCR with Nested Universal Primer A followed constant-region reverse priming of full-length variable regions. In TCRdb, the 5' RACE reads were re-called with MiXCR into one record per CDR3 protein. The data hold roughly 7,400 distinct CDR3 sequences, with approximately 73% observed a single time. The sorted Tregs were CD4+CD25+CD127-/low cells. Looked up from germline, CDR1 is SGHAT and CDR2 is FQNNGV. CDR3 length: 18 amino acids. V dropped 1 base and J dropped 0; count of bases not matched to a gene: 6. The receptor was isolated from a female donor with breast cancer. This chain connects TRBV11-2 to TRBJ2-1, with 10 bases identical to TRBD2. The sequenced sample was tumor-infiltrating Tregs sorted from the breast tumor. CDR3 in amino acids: CASSLARSSGSSYNEQFF. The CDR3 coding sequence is TGTGCCAGCAGCTTAGCAAGGTCTAGCGGGAGCTCCTACAATGAGCAGTTCTTC.